This passage covers 18 T cell receptor beta chains from one sample sequenced in a study of cytomegalovirus exposure and HLA in healthy donors. 13 Jbeta primers and 60 Vbeta primers were used for the PCR. The protocol was immunoSEQ multiplex PCR, while the TCRdb copy is restricted to in-frame clones and leaves out a portion. Its clone listing holds under 100,000 clones. The sequencing input was PBMCs. The receptors were gathered from a woman in her 30s in good health and CMV-seronegative.

This chain joins TRBV27 and TRBJ2-1; no clear D gene. Trimming removed 0 bases from V and 7 bases from J, with 16 bases in between. This CDR3 region has 16 residues. Germline V lookup: CDR1 MNHEY, CDR2 SMNVEV (reference sequence). The CDR3 DNA is TGTGCCAGCAGTTTATCGATAGGAGATAAAAGGAATGAGCAGTTCTTC. Translating gives CASSLSIGDKRNEQFF.

Concerning this clone itself: Because the CDR3 is missing its conserved closing phenylalanine or tryptophan, this is likely a read error. The chain is built from TRBV5-6 and TRBJ1-1; TRBD1 matches 7 bases. There are 13 residues in the CDR3. Germline V gene data show CDR1 as SGHDT and CDR2 as YYEEEE. The V gene end was trimmed by 2 bases and the J gene end by 4 bases; junction bases not matched to a gene: 2. The CDR3 DNA is TGTGCCAGCAGCTTTCCAGGGGGCACTGAAGCTTTCCTT. It is translated as CASSFPGGTEAFL.

This chain links TRBV29-1 with TRBJ2-1; D possibly corresponds to TRBD2 (6 bases). The V gene lost 6 bases and the J gene lost 0 bases, with 12 bases spanning the gap. This CDR3 comprises 14 residues. CDR1 and CDR2 (germline): SQVTM, ANQGSEA. CDR3 sequence: CSVERVSSYNEQFF. Here the CDR3 DNA reads TGCAGCGTCGAGCGGGTGAGCTCCTACAATGAGCAGTTCTTC.

The chain carries TRBV5-1 and TRBJ2-3, with 9 nucleotides matching TRBD1. With 0 bases clipped from V and 6 bases from J, the junction kept 5 bases outside the gene matches. CDR3 length equals 15 residues. Germline CDR1 reads SGHRS; CDR2 reads YFSETQ. CDR3 amino acids: CASSLAGQGADTQYF. The DNA of the CDR3 is TGCGCCAGCAGCTTGGCGGGACAGGGCGCGGATACGCAGTATTTT.

The CDR3 loop reads CASSPGLAPTDEQFF. As DNA, the CDR3 is TGCGCCAGCAGCCCGGGACTAGCGCCTACGGATGAGCAGTTCTTC. The chain has TRBV5-1 and TRBJ2-1; 10 bases match TRBD2. This CDR3 has 15 amino acids. The germline gives CDR1 SGHRS, CDR2 YFSETQ. V dropped 4 bases and J dropped 8; count of bases not matched to a gene: 9.

The chain employs TRBV25-1 and TRBJ1-2, with unresolved D. CDR3 length: 15 amino acids. Trimming took off 4 bases at V and 2 bases at J, with 14 bases between the two ends. Germline V CDR1 and CDR2: MGHDK, SYGVNS. The CDR3 region has the DNA TGTGCCAGCAGTGGGCCCCCAGAGGCCAACTATGGCTACACCTTC. Protein: CASSGPPEANYGYTF.

The genes are TRBV6-5 and TRBJ2-7; a possible D gene is TRBD2 (5 bases). V was cut by 0 bases and J by 2 bases, with 11 bases left in between. This CDR3 region has 15 residues. Germline V lookup: CDR1 MNHEY, CDR2 SVGAGI. In DNA form, the CDR3 reads TGTGCCAGCAGTTACTCTCTAGGGAGAACCTACGAGCAGTACTTC. Translating it yields CASSYSLGRTYEQYF.

The rearrangement uses TRBV29-1 and TRBJ2-5; 7 bases agree with TRBD1. Germline CDR1 is SQVTM and CDR2 is ANQGSEA. V lost 4 bases to trimming and J lost 7 bases; unmatched junction nucleotides: 12. The CDR3 has 14 residues. The CDR3 spells CSVARQGSMATQYF. DNA of the CDR3: TGCAGCGTTGCCCGACAGGGTTCGATGGCGACCCAGTACTTC.

The chain carries TRBV7-9 and TRBJ1-1; tentative D call: TRBD1 (5 bases). The CDR3 has 17 residues. Trimming stripped 5 bases from V and 4 bases from J, with 23 bases between. Germline CDR1 SEHNR, CDR2 FQNEAQ (reference sequence). The CDR3 spells CASSPPAGRAGATEAFF. The DNA for the CDR3 is TGTGCCAGCAGCCCCCCCGCCGGCAGGGCTGGGGCCACTGAAGCTTTCTTT.

V usage is TRBV6-1 and J usage is TRBJ2-5; the D gene is possibly TRBD1 (5 bases). The CDR3 extends over 12 amino acids. The V end was cut by 4 bases, the J end by 14 bases, with 17 bases between. Per the germline V gene, CDR1 is MNHNS and CDR2 is SASEGT. CDR3 DNA sequence: TGTGCCAGCAGTGGATTAGCACTGGGGCACTACTTC. Its translation is CASSGLALGHYF.

J is TRBJ1-2 and V is TRBV9; 7 bases align to TRBD1. Germline loops: CDR1 SGDLS, CDR2 YYNGEE. This CDR3 is 19 amino acids long. The V and J ends lost 0 bases and 1 base, in that order; junction bases with no gene match: 15. In DNA form, the CDR3 reads TGTGCCAGCAGCGTAGCTATTAGGGGGACAGACCCAAGTAACTATGGCTACACCTTC. Protein: CASSVAIRGTDPSNYGYTF.

This sequence joins TRBV7-3 and TRBJ1-1, with 7 bases that match TRBD1. The trim removed 6 bases at V and 5 bases at J, leaving 9 bases unmatched. There are 14 residues in the CDR3. CDR1 and CDR2 (germline): SGHTA, FQGTGA. CDR3 region: CASRSRQGDTEAFF. The DNA for the CDR3 is TGTGCCAGCAGATCCCGACAGGGAGATACTGAAGCTTTCTTT.

The chain uses TRBV4-1 and TRBJ2-2; 10 positions agree with TRBD1. Germline loops: CDR1 MGHRA, CDR2 YSYEKL. The CDR3 has 17 amino acids. V shed 2 bases, J shed 6 bases, and the junction held 9 bases outside the gene matches. CDR3 amino acids: CASSQQPTGGASGELFF. CDR3 DNA sequence: TGCGCCAGCAGCCAACAACCGACAGGGGGCGCATCCGGGGAGCTGTTTTTT.

This rearrangement joins TRBV5-5 to TRBJ1-1; 7 bases line up with TRBD1. The CDR3 runs to 15 residues. Germline CDR1 and CDR2: SGHKS and YYEKEE (reference sequence). V lost 4 bases, J lost 0 bases, and 6 bases stayed unmatched. Here the CDR3 reads CASSSKQGMNTEAFF. Here the CDR3 DNA reads TGTGCCAGCAGCAGTAAACAGGGGATGAACACTGAAGCTTTCTTT.

V usage is TRBV29-1 and J usage is TRBJ1-3; D not resolved. The ends were cut back, 4 bases at V and 3 bases at J, with 10 bases in the middle. CDR1 and CDR2 (germline): SQVTM, ANQGSEA. The CDR3 sequence is 13 residues long. CDR3 sequence (DNA): TGCAGCGTTGGAGGTTCAGTTGGAAACACCATATATTTT. Protein product: CSVGGSVGNTIYF.

The V and J genes are TRBV5-1 and TRBJ1-6; the D gene is possibly TRBD1 (6 bases). CDR1 and CDR2 (germline): SGHRS, YFSETQ. V shed 0 bases and J shed 6 bases, with 16 bases lying between them. This CDR3 is built from 17 residues. The CDR3 here is CASSLDYSDRLNSPLHF. CDR3 DNA: TGCGCCAGCAGCTTGGATTATTCCGACAGGCTTAATTCACCCCTCCACTTT.

This rearrangement joins TRBV7-2 to TRBJ2-5; 10 bases are a match to TRBD1. With V trimmed by 1 base and J by 4 bases, 3 bases remained unmatched. Looked up from germline, CDR1 is SGHTA and CDR2 is FQGNSA. This CDR3 comprises 15 residues. The CDR3 here is CASSLGGQGVETQYF. DNA of the CDR3: TGTGCCAGCAGCTTAGGTGGACAGGGGGTAGAGACCCAGTACTTC.

The V and J genes are TRBV7-8 and TRBJ1-3, with D possibly TRBD1 on 5 matching bases. Trimming cost V 1 base and J 0 bases, with 13 bases left between them. CDR1 and CDR2 (germline): SGHVS, FQNEAQ. This CDR3 spans 17 amino acids. The CDR3 DNA sequence: TGTGCCAGCAGCTTAGAGGACACCTCGAGCTCTGGAAACACCATATATTTT. Translating gives CASSLEDTSSSGNTIYF.